The present entry profiles one T cell receptor beta chain with its context. V was trimmed by 6 bases and J by 1 base, leaving 9 bases between them. This CDR3 region has 13 residues. Per germline, CDR1 ENHRY and CDR2 SYGVKD. The data derive from a study of control samples from healthy donors and cancer patients. Here immunoSEQ multiplex PCR was the method, and the copy in TCRdb shows in-frame clones only, minus some. This table holds 150,000 or so clones, roughly nine tenths found once. The rearrangement joins TRBV10-3 to TRBJ1-1; D is possibly TRBD1 (5 bases). The sequence was collected from a man between 18 and 35 years old in good health. The specimen was blood. The CDR3 DNA sequence: TGTGCCATCAGCAACGACAGGAACACTGAAGCTTTCTTT. As protein: CAISNDRNTEAFF.